These T cell receptor beta chains were read from a single sample in a study of radiation and T cells in renal cell carcinoma. The assay was immunoSEQ multiplex PCR, and TCRdb's table has in-frame clones only and misses some. The sample lists 100,000 to 150,000 clones; more than 75% were seen once. Sequencing was performed on blood, taken from a patient whose treatment included radiotherapy and nephrectomy. These receptors were obtained from an older woman with renal cell carcinoma. Both conserved end residues are part of each CDR3.

V gene,J gene,CDR3 protein
TRBV4-3,TRBJ2-5,CASSQSRGREETQYF
TRBV7-2,TRBJ2-4,CASSPSGGLAKNIQYF
TRBV5-8,TRBJ2-3,CASSSRRRADTQYF
TRBV9,TRBJ1-3,CASSPPGGGDRNTIYF
TRBV18,TRBJ1-6,CASSPIPPGGNSPLHF
TRBV19,TRBJ1-2,CASSIDRWDRDGYTF
TRBV5-1,TRBJ2-5,CASSLEETQYF
TRBV7-2,TRBJ2-3,CASSLGGITDTQYF
TRBV11-3,TRBJ1-1,CASSSQGSGTEAFF
TRBV7-3,TRBJ1-1,CASSRQGNTEAFF
TRBV6-5,TRBJ1-6,CASSYSKESPLHF
TRBV29-1,TRBJ1-5,CSVGEGNQPQHF
TRBV20-1,TRBJ1-3,CSAPLGNTIYF
TRBV6-4,TRBJ1-6,CASRDRTGYNSPLHF
TRBV4-3,TRBJ1-5,CASSQDQKGNQPQHF
TRBV9,TRBJ2-3,CASSLGLAGGLPTTTDTQYF
TRBV27,TRBJ1-2,CASSLGRGAGYGYTF
TRBV15,TRBJ2-3,CATSVEGSTDTQYF